This is a list of T cell receptor beta chains from one sample in a study of T cells in Graves' hyperthyroidism and ophthalmopathy. From the multiplex PCR reads, TCRdb called clonotypes with MiXCR, one entry per CDR3 protein. In the table there are some 580,000 distinct CDR3 sequences, around 15% of which are singletons. Sequences were obtained from blood. The receptors shown here come from a woman aged 40 to 55 with Graves' ophthalmopathy. CDR3s include the opening cysteine and the closing phenylalanine or tryptophan. The order of the fields is V gene, clone size, J gene, D gene, CDR3 protein, CDR3 DNA. The D gene is left open where the match is weak. Rows give clone size only sometimes, using once, few, many, or a class for an expanded clone.

>TRBV6-1|many|TRBJ1-1|NA
CASSRLRETEAFF
TGTGCCAGCAGTAGGCTTCGGGAGACTGAAGCTTTCTTT
>TRBV12-3/TRBV12-4|NA|TRBJ2-6|TRBD1
CASSTGDRVHVLTF
TGTGCCAGCAGTACAGGGGACAGGGTTCACGTCCTGACTTTC
>TRBV28|few|TRBJ2-1|TRBD2
CASSYPSGNEQFF
TGTGCCAGCAGTTATCCTAGCGGCAATGAGCAGTTCTTC
>TRBV28|few|TRBJ1-2|NA
CASSQGQPVFSGYTF
TGTGCCAGCAGTCAAGGACAGCCGGTGTTTAGTGGCTACACCTTC
>TRBV6-2/TRBV6-3|many|TRBJ2-7|NA
CASSYSDSGSSYEQYF
TGTGCCAGCAGTTACTCTGACTCAGGAAGCTCCTACGAGCAGTACTTC
>TRBV7-2|many|TRBJ2-5|NA
CASTPGVFQETQYF
TGTGCCAGCACCCCAGGGGTTTTCCAAGAGACCCAGTACTTC
>TRBV7-3|many|TRBJ2-1|NA
CASSLPAGEQFF
TGTGCCAGCAGCCTCCCGGCGGGTGAGCAGTTCTTC
>TRBV6-1|NA|TRBJ1-5|TRBD1
CASSGQGNDQPQHF
TGTGCCAGCAGCGGACAGGGGAACGATCAGCCCCAGCATTTT
>TRBV20-1|NA|TRBJ2-5|NA
CSARDGLRAAQETQYF
TGCAGTGCTAGAGATGGGTTAAGGGCAGCACAAGAGACCCAGTACTTC
>TRBV19|NA|TRBJ2-7|TRBD2
CASSKGLAGAYEQYF
TGTGCCAGTAGTAAGGGACTAGCGGGAGCCTACGAGCAGTACTTC
>TRBV12-5|few|TRBJ2-3|NA
CASGPRGARGADTQYF
TGTGCTAGTGGTCCCCGAGGGGCCAGGGGAGCAGATACGCAGTATTTT
>TRBV5-8|few|TRBJ1-5|NA
CASSSRGNQPQHF
TGTGCCAGCAGCTCTAGGGGTAATCAGCCCCAGCATTTT
>TRBV2|many|TRBJ1-2|NA
CASSDGRVYGYTF
TGTGCCAGCAGTGACGGGCGGGTCTATGGCTACACCTTC
>TRBV7-9|NA|TRBJ1-3|NA
CASSFSLGPRVNTIYF
TGTGCCAGCAGCTTTAGTCTTGGGCCTCGAGTAAACACCATATATTTT
>TRBV5-5|many|TRBJ1-4|NA
CASSPGLYYEKLFF
TGTGCCAGCAGCCCTGGACTCTACTATGAAAAACTGTTTTTT
>TRBV6-2/TRBV6-3|NA|TRBJ2-5|NA
CASTPGVVVTQYF
TGTGCCAGCACCCCGGGGGTGGTCGTGACCCAGTACTTC
>TRBV6-1|NA|TRBJ2-2|NA
CASSVRRVGELFF
TGTGCCAGCAGTGTCCGGAGGGTCGGGGAGCTGTTTTTT
>TRBV20-1|many|TRBJ2-5|TRBD2
CSGLAGVEETQYF
TGCAGTGGTCTAGCGGGAGTTGAAGAGACCCAGTACTTC
>TRBV30|NA|TRBJ1-2|NA
CAWSNNYGYTF
TGTGCCTGGAGTAACAACTATGGCTACACCTTC
>TRBV4-1|NA|TRBJ1-2|NA
CASSQDRGEGYTF
TGCGCCAGCAGCCAAGACCGCGGGGAAGGCTACACCTTC
>TRBV27|many|TRBJ2-1|TRBD2
CASSLTASGRGEQFF
TGTGCCAGCAGTTTAACGGCTAGCGGGAGAGGTGAGCAGTTCTTC
>TRBV2|many|TRBJ2-4|NA
CASMLEQLAKNIQYF
TGTGCCAGCATGCTGGAACAGCTAGCCAAAAACATTCAGTACTTC
>TRBV7-2|NA|TRBJ1-1|NA
CASSGRRAFF
TGTGCCAGCAGCGGGCGGAGGGCTTTCTTT
>TRBV30|many|TRBJ1-2|TRBD1
CAWVGGQEGYGYTF
TGTGCCTGGGTTGGCGGACAGGAGGGATATGGCTACACCTTC
>TRBV18|few|TRBJ1-1|NA
CASSPTGPMNTEAFF
TGTGCCAGCTCGCCTACAGGGCCAATGAACACTGAAGCTTTCTTT
>TRBV20-1|NA|TRBJ2-7|NA
CSAREAGRERGEQYF
TGCAGTGCTAGAGAGGCAGGGCGCGAGAGGGGGGAGCAGTACTTC
>TRBV29-1|NA|TRBJ2-1|NA
CSVALPGYNEQFF
TGCAGCGTTGCCCTGCCGGGATACAATGAGCAGTTCTTC
>TRBV3-1|many|TRBJ2-5|TRBD2
CASSQWAGGNQETQYF
TGTGCCAGCAGCCAGTGGGCGGGGGGAAACCAAGAGACCCAGTACTTC
>TRBV15|few|TRBJ1-6|NA
CATSSIRNSPLHF
TGTGCCACCAGCAGCATAAGGAATTCACCCCTCCACTTT
>TRBV20-1|few|TRBJ2-1|NA
CSARAQSEFNEQFF
TGCAGTGCTAGGGCCCAGAGTGAGTTCAATGAGCAGTTCTTC
>TRBV28|many|TRBJ1-5|TRBD1
CASRLWTGPNQPQHF
TGTGCCAGCAGGCTCTGGACAGGGCCCAATCAGCCCCAGCATTTT
>TRBV30|few|TRBJ1-4|NA
CAWSSRGSRNEKLFF
TGTGCCTGGAGTTCCCGGGGGAGCCGGAATGAAAAACTGTTTTTT
>TRBV6-1|many|TRBJ2-7|NA
CASSEGPGLSYEQYF
TGTGCCAGCAGTGAAGGGCCGGGACTCTCCTACGAGCAGTACTTC
>TRBV20-1|few|TRBJ2-1|TRBD2
CSARDSRGLAVPYNEQFF
TGCAGTGCTAGAGACTCAAGGGGACTAGCGGTACCTTACAATGAGCAGTTCTTC
>TRBV7-9|many|TRBJ2-1|TRBD2
CASRPGLGDNEQFF
TGTGCCAGCAGGCCGGGACTAGGGGACAATGAGCAGTTCTTC
>TRBV20-1|few|TRBJ2-3|TRBD2
CSIAGSTDTQYF
TGCAGTATAGCGGGGAGCACAGATACGCAGTATTTT
>TRBV2|few|TRBJ2-7|NA
CASSDVSGKSYEQYF
TGTGCCAGCAGTGACGTGAGCGGCAAGTCCTACGAGCAGTACTTC
>TRBV20-1|few|TRBJ2-1|NA
CSARDPGHPGNEQFF
TGCAGTGCTAGAGACCCCGGACACCCTGGGAATGAGCAGTTCTTC
>TRBV7-3|NA|TRBJ2-5|NA
CASSSGGGPETQYF
TGTGCCAGCAGCTCGGGCGGGGGCCCAGAGACCCAGTACTTC
>TRBV19|few|TRBJ2-7|NA
CASSIGRTAYEQYF
TGTGCCAGTAGTATCGGGAGGACAGCCTACGAGCAGTACTTC
>TRBV4-1|NA|TRBJ1-1|TRBD1
CASSPDRGRLAFF
TGCGCCAGCAGCCCAGACAGGGGGCGGTTAGCTTTCTTT
>TRBV20-1|many|TRBJ2-1|NA
CSAERPGPYYNEQFF
TGCAGTGCTGAACGACCGGGACCATACTACAATGAGCAGTTCTTC
>TRBV19|NA|TRBJ1-2|NA
CASGTTGSYGYTF
TGTGCCAGTGGAACGACAGGCAGCTATGGCTACACCTTC
>TRBV12-3/TRBV12-4|many|TRBJ1-2|NA
CASRLGTNYGYTF
TGTGCCAGCAGGCTCGGGACTAACTATGGCTACACCTTC
>TRBV6-2/TRBV6-3|NA|TRBJ1-2|NA
CASSSTRFDGYTF
TGTGCCAGCAGCTCCACCCGATTTGACGGCTACACCTTC
>TRBV6-1|NA|TRBJ2-1|NA
CASNSYNEQFF
TGTGCCAGCAACAGTTACAATGAGCAGTTCTTC
>TRBV11-2|few|TRBJ2-7|TRBD2
CASSLAGGLRGYEQYF
TGTGCCAGCAGCTTAGCGGGGGGACTCCGGGGCTACGAGCAGTACTTC
>TRBV29-1|few|TRBJ1-1|NA
CSVYRAGEAFF
TGCAGCGTTTACAGGGCTGGGGAAGCTTTCTTT
>TRBV12-5|many|TRBJ2-5|NA
CASGSGVDTMGQETQYF
TGTGCTAGTGGTTCAGGGGTCGACACAATGGGCCAAGAGACCCAGTACTTC
>TRBV6-1|many|TRBJ1-1|NA
CASSEPQGFTEAFF
TGTGCCAGCAGTGAACCCCAGGGGTTCACTGAAGCTTTCTTT
>TRBV19|few|TRBJ1-1|NA
CASRVSAGGGNTEAFF
TGTGCCAGTAGAGTATCGGCAGGTGGGGGGAACACTGAAGCTTTCTTT
>TRBV28|NA|TRBJ2-3|NA
CASSRHRGPDTQYF
TGTGCCAGCAGTCGCCACCGCGGTCCGGATACGCAGTATTTT
>TRBV3-1|many|TRBJ1-1|NA
CASSQDSWGRPEAFF
TGTGCCAGCAGCCAAGATTCATGGGGCCGCCCTGAAGCTTTCTTT
>TRBV12-3/TRBV12-4|many|TRBJ2-7|TRBD1
CASSLGQAFDEQYF
TGTGCCAGCAGTTTGGGACAGGCCTTCGACGAGCAGTACTTC
>TRBV2|NA|TRBJ2-2|NA
CASSDGTEDELFF
TGTGCCAGCAGTGACGGGACGGAAGATGAGCTGTTTTTT
>TRBV5-1|NA|TRBJ1-5|NA
CASRLESNQPQHF
TGCGCCAGCCGCCTGGAGAGCAATCAGCCCCAGCATTTT
>TRBV13|many|TRBJ2-3|TRBD2
CASSLVGLAGTTDTQYF
TGTGCCAGCAGCTTAGTGGGACTAGCGGGGACCACAGATACGCAGTATTTT
>TRBV3-1|many|TRBJ2-1|NA
CASSPSPATGRDEQFF
TGTGCCAGCAGCCCGTCCCCGGCGACAGGTAGGGATGAGCAGTTCTTC
>TRBV14|many|TRBJ2-1|NA
CASSQYSIQQFF
TGTGCCAGCAGCCAGTACTCAATCCAGCAGTTCTTC